These 9 T cell receptor beta chains share one sample of origin, sequenced in a study of shared clonotypes between healthy human individuals (dated by TCRdb to 2018 to 2021). The method behind the library was the immunoSEQ multiplex PCR assay. TCRdb retrieved this table from immuneACCESS and kept in-frame rearrangements only. Not all clones are present; in checked studies, unresolved V genes account for under half, and no reason is known for the remainder. For this sample there are around 2.1 million clones; roughly 95% appear just once. The ten largest clonotypes hold approximately 0.13% of the sample. Sequencing input: naive CD4+ T cells sorted from blood. This specimen's cell subset or site label, interpreted: CD45RA+ positively selected. These receptors were collected from a young man in good health.

The chain has TRBV4-2 and TRBJ2-3; no clear D. Per germline, CDR1 LGHNA and CDR2 YNFKEQ. The CDR3 runs to 18 residues. The germline V and J ends were trimmed by 0 bases and 0 bases, with 16 bases remaining between them. CDR3 nucleotides: TGTGCCAGCAGCCAAGATCCGTCCGCTACTTTGAGCACAGATACGCAGTATTTT. Translation gives CASSQDPSATLSTDTQYF.

This chain links TRBV30 with TRBJ2-3; TRBD2 aligns across 11 bases. CDR3 length: 14 residues. V was clipped by 4 bases and J by 5 bases; unmatched bases: 5. The germline gives CDR1 GTSNPN, CDR2 SVGIG (reference sequence). The DNA for the CDR3 is TGTGCCTGGACTAGCGGGGGGCGGGGAGATACGCAGTATTTT. Amino acids: CAWTSGGRGDTQYF. The full variable domain, in which reference TRBV30 and TRBJ2-3 provide the parts outside the CDR3, is SQTIHQWPATLVQPVGSPLSLECTVEGTSNPNLYWYRQAAGRGLQLLFYSVGIGQISSEVPQNLSASRPQDRQFILSSKKLLLSDSGFYLCAWTSGGRGDTQYFGPGTRLTVL.

CDR3 DNA sequence: TGTGCCAGCTCCGTCAACACAGATACGCAGTATTTT. This translates into CASSVNTDTQYF. The chain links TRBV18 to TRBJ2-3; D is uncertain. Between the trimmed V and J ends, which lost 6 bases and 2 bases, there was a span of 6 bases. The CDR3 contains 12 residues. CDR1 and CDR2 (germline): KGHSH, LQKENI. The full variable domain, its missing parts supplied by reference TRBV18 and TRBJ2-3, is NAGVMQNPRHLVRRRGQEARLRCSPMKGHSHVYWYRQLPEEGLKFMVYLQKENIIDESGMPKERFSAEFPKEGPSILRIQQVVRGDSAAYFCASSVNTDTQYFGPGTRLTVL.

The V gene is TRBV4-3, the J gene TRBJ1-1, with D possibly TRBD1 on 5 matching bases. V was pared by 0 bases and J by 11 bases, with 13 bases between. This CDR3 is 13 amino acids long. Germline V gene lookup returns CDR1 LGHNA and CDR2 YSLEER. The CDR3 bases are TGCGCCAGCAGCCAAGATTTGGGGGAGTCGGCTTTCTTT. Encoded protein: CASSQDLGESAFF.

V and J are TRBV7-9 and TRBJ2-7; 12 bases agree with TRBD2. CDR3 length: 16 amino acids. Looked up from germline, CDR1 is SEHNR and CDR2 is FQNEAQ (reference sequence). Trimming took 3 bases from V and 1 from J; bases not matched to a gene: 4. CDR3 bases: TGTGCCAGCAGCTTCTCGACTAGCGGGGGATCCTACGAGCAGTACTTC. Protein sequence: CASSFSTSGGSYEQYF.

V and J are TRBV2 and TRBJ2-5; no reliable D call. Between the trimmed V and J ends, which lost 4 bases and 11 bases, there was a span of 2 bases. Per the germline V gene, CDR1 is SNHLY and CDR2 is FYNNEI. This CDR3 has 8 residues. The CDR3, as DNA: TGTGCCAGCAGTGTACAGTACTTC. It encodes CASSVQYF.

V is TRBV10-1 and J is TRBJ2-4, with TRBD2 matching 7 bases. The CDR3 consists of 15 residues. Per the germline V gene, CDR1 is WNHNN and CDR2 is SYGVQD (reference sequence). V was pared by 6 bases and J by 0 bases, with 5 bases of the junction left unmatched. The CDR3 here is CASSASGKAKNIQYF. CDR3 nucleotides: TGCGCCAGCAGCGCTAGCGGAAAAGCCAAAAACATTCAGTACTTC.

This rearrangement joins TRBV30 to TRBJ2-7; TRBD2 agrees at 14 bases. Germline values: CDR1 GTSNPN, CDR2 SVGIG (reference sequence). Trimming took 2 bases from V and 2 from J; bases not matched to a gene: 8. The CDR3 loop spans 17 amino acids. The CDR3 DNA reads TGTGCCTGGAGTAAACAGCAGACTAGCGGGAGGGCCTACGAGCAGTACTTC. Amino acid sequence: CAWSKQQTSGRAYEQYF.

The chain joins TRBV11-2 to TRBJ1-2, with 8 nucleotides matching TRBD1. V gave up 7 bases and J gave up 1 base; unmatched junction bases: 8. This CDR3 has 15 residues. CDR1 is SGHAT and CDR2 is FQNNGV in the germline V gene. CDR3 nucleotides: TGTGCCAGCACTCCCCTGGACAGGGATAACTATGGCTACACCTTC. Its translation: CASTPLDRDNYGYTF.